This passage covers 22 T cell receptor beta chains from one sample sequenced in a study of T-cell reconstitution after alpha-beta-depleted transplantation in children. The TCRbeta library was prepared with unique molecular identifiers. TCRdb analysed the PCR reads with MiXCR anew, one entry per CDR3 protein. The data contain about 200,000 distinct CDR3 sequences, 8.4% of them singletons. The sample was PBMCs, mostly from graft donor cells, taken 360 days after TCRalphabeta/CD19-depleted stem cell transplant. These receptors were taken from a male patient between 2 and 10 years old who had a stem cell transplant for acute myeloid leukemia, so the T cells may come from the graft donor.

This clonotype came up a few times. The J gene is TRBJ2-5, the V gene TRBV7-9, with D unclear. The V end lost 5 bases, the J end lost 5 bases, and 12 bases lay between the germline ends. This CDR3 comprises 13 residues. Germline CDR1 is SEHNR and CDR2 is FQNEAQ (reference sequence). The CDR3: CASSPLGAETQYF. In nucleotides, the CDR3 is TGTGCCAGCAGCCCACTGGGCGCGGAGACCCAGTACTTC.

This clonotype was detected only a few times. This sequence joins TRBV5-8 and TRBJ1-4; D gene uncertain. The CDR3 totals 16 residues. The germline CDR1 and CDR2 sequences are SGHTS and YDEGEE. V was trimmed by 5 bases and J by 5 bases, leaving 19 bases between them. CDR3 in amino acids: CASSIVESVGNEKLFF. The CDR3 DNA is TGTGCCAGCAGTATAGTGGAGTCGGTCGGCAATGAAAAACTGTTTTTT.

This clonotype was counted between two and nine times. The J gene is TRBJ2-4, the V gene TRBV5-1; 7 bases agree with TRBD2. The J segment lost 6 bases and the V segment lost 4 bases, leaving 10 bases of the junction unmatched. There are 15 residues in the CDR3. Looked up from germline, CDR1 is SGHRS and CDR2 is YFSETQ. In DNA form, the CDR3 reads TGCGCCAGCAGCCAACTTGCGGGGGAAGGAAACATTCAGTACTTC. Its translation: CASSQLAGEGNIQYF. The whole variable domain, remainder taken from reference TRBV5-1 and TRBJ2-4, is KAGVTQTPRYLIKTRGQQVTLSCSPISGHRSVSWYQQTPGQGLQFLFEYFSETQRNKGNFPGRFSGRQFSNSRSEMNVSTLELGDSALYLCASSQLAGEGNIQYFGAGTRLSVL.

The gene calls are TRBV5-6 and TRBJ1-1; weak D call: TRBD1 (6 bases). V dropped 1 base and J dropped 4 bases, with 11 bases sitting between them. Germline V gene lookup returns CDR1 SGHDT and CDR2 YYEEEE. The CDR3 is made up of 14 amino acids. The CDR3 DNA reads as TGTGCCAGCAGCTTGCCAGGGGTTATCACTGAAGCTTTCTTT. It translates to CASSLPGVITEAFF.

This clonotype occurred many times. This chain connects TRBV6-1 to TRBJ2-3; a weak D match, TRBD2 (5 bases). From germline, CDR1 is MNHNS and CDR2 SASEGT. The CDR3 has 15 amino acids. V gave up 6 bases and J gave up 6 bases, with 19 bases separating them. The CDR3 DNA sequence: TGTGCCAGCAGCCTCCGGGGTCACCCATGGGATACGCAGTATTTT. As protein: CASSLRGHPWDTQYF.

This clonotype occurred many times. This rearrangement joins TRBV12-3 or TRBV12-4 to TRBJ2-3; D call uncertain. V lost 5 bases and J 11 bases, leaving 14 bases between the germline ends. The CDR3 consists of 12 residues. CDR3 in DNA: TGTGCCAGCAGTGACGGCCCTTTGATGCAGTATTTT. Protein product: CASSDGPLMQYF.

The V call is TRBV2, the J call TRBJ2-5, with 12 nucleotides matching TRBD1. The junction had 17 bases not matched to a gene; V was cut back by 3 bases and J by 0 bases. Germline V CDR1 and CDR2: SNHLY, FYNNEI. This CDR3 has 21 amino acids. The CDR3 sequence is CASSDDTFSGTGGPHQETQYF. The CDR3 DNA is TGTGCCAGCAGTGATGACACCTTCTCCGGGACAGGGGGCCCTCACCAAGAGACCCAGTACTTC. The entire variable domain, with the rest obtained from reference TRBV2 and TRBJ2-5, is as follows: EPEVTQTPSHQVTQMGQEVILRCVPISNHLYFYWYRQILGQKVEFLVSFYNNEISEKSEIFDDQFSVERPDGSNFTLKIRSTKLEDSAMYFCASSDDTFSGTGGPHQETQYFGPGTRLLVL.

The rearrangement joins TRBV27 to TRBJ2-1, with 7 positions matching TRBD2. V was pared by 10 bases and J by 3 bases, with 21 bases of the junction left unmatched. Germline V gene data show CDR1 as MNHEY and CDR2 as SMNVEV (reference sequence). The CDR3 sequence is 18 residues long. CDR3 sequence (DNA): TGTGCCATCGAGACTAGCTTACTCGTCCCCGGGAACTACAATGAGCAGTTCTTC. It encodes CAIETSLLVPGNYNEQFF.

The rearrangement uses TRBV18 and TRBJ2-7, with D maybe TRBD1 (5 bases). The germline CDR1 and CDR2 sequences are KGHSH and LQKENI. V was cut by 1 base and J by 1 base, with 14 bases left in between. This CDR3 spans 16 amino acids. CDR3 coding DNA: TGTGCCAGCTCACCACGCCAGGGATTACTTTCCTACGAGCAGTACGTC. Its translation: CASSPRQGLLSYEQYV.

This clonotype was seen repeatedly, ten times or more. The chain is built from TRBV10-3 and TRBJ2-5; D is perhaps TRBD2 (6 bases). There are 10 residues in the CDR3. The ends were cut back, 11 bases at V and 3 bases at J, with 7 bases in the middle. Germline lookup yields CDR1 ENHRY and CDR2 SYGVKD. CDR3: CACGEETQYF. For the CDR3, the DNA is TGTGCCTGCGGGGAAGAGACCCAGTACTTC.

As to this clonotype: A read error is the likely source, as a far larger clone sits one nucleotide away. The chain uses TRBV3-1 and TRBJ2-1; possibly TRBD1 for D (5 bases). Germline V lookup: CDR1 LGHDT, CDR2 YNNKEL (reference sequence). CDR3 size: 13 residues. Trimming left V 4 bases short and J 2 bases short, with 6 bases between. The CDR3 region has the DNA TGTGCCAGCAGCCTGGACACCTACAATGAGCAGTTCTTC. It codes for CASSLDTYNEQFF.

The chain recombines TRBV15 with TRBJ2-6; 7 bases fit TRBD1. The CDR3 spans 16 residues. V lost 4 bases and J lost 4; bases outside the gene matches: 7. Germline-derived CDR1 and CDR2 are LNHNV and YYDKDF (reference sequence). The CDR3 sequence: CATSTTGAGGANVLTF. Here the CDR3 DNA reads TGTGCCACCAGCACCACAGGGGCGGGCGGGGCCAACGTCCTGACTTTC.

This chain joins TRBV4-3 and TRBJ2-7, with 9 nucleotides matching TRBD1. The CDR3 runs to 15 residues. V lost 0 bases to trimming and J lost 4 bases; unmatched junction nucleotides: 4. CDR1 LGHNA and CDR2 YSLEER come from the germline V gene. CDR3 residues: CASSQDNRGHYEQYF. In DNA form, the CDR3 reads TGCGCCAGCAGCCAAGATAACAGGGGGCATTACGAGCAGTACTTC.

V and J are TRBV9 and TRBJ1-2; 9 bases map to TRBD1. Germline CDR1 SGDLS, CDR2 YYNGEE. This CDR3 is built from 14 residues. Trimming removed 1 base from V and 3 bases from J; junction bases left unmatched: 1. The CDR3 nucleotides read TGTGCCAGCAGCGTAACAGGGGGCGACTATGGCTACACCTTC. Its protein is CASSVTGGDYGYTF.

This chain uses TRBV12-3 or TRBV12-4 with TRBJ2-1, with D perhaps given as TRBD1 or TRBD2 (7 bases each). Deletions cut 3 bases from V and 7 bases from J, with 16 bases between. There are 15 residues in the CDR3. The CDR3 loop reads CASSFGGRGLNEQFF. CDR3 bases: TGTGCCAGCAGTTTTGGGGGGAGGGGGCTGAATGAGCAGTTCTTC.

This rearrangement joins TRBV29-1 to TRBJ2-5; 7 bases fit TRBD1. Germline assignment: CDR1 SQVTM and CDR2 ANQGSEA. V was clipped by 5 bases and J by 3 bases; unmatched bases: 9. The CDR3 covers 14 residues. The CDR3 nucleotides read TGCAGCGTTTACGGCAGGGGGTCAAAAGAGACCCAGTACTTC. Translation gives CSVYGRGSKETQYF.

There are a few counts of this clonotype. The rearrangement joins TRBV7-9 to TRBJ2-7; 11 nucleotides match TRBD2. CDR1 SEHNR and CDR2 FQNEAQ come from the germline V gene (reference sequence). The CDR3 runs to 16 residues. Germline trimming cut 1 base from V and 2 bases from J; bases unmatched to any gene: 4. Here the CDR3 reads CASSLGGTSGAYEQYF. In DNA, the CDR3 is TGTGCCAGCAGCTTAGGAGGGACTAGCGGCGCCTACGAGCAGTACTTC.

This clonotype was seen at least ten times. This rearrangement joins TRBV20-1 to TRBJ2-7, with TRBD2 matching 10 bases. Germline CDR1 DFQATT, CDR2 SNEGSKA (reference sequence). J lost 4 bases, V lost 6 bases, and 6 bases had no gene match. The CDR3 sequence is 13 residues long. Written as DNA, the CDR3 is TGCAGTGCGACTACTAGCGGGGAATACGAGCAGTACTTC. This sequence encodes CSATTSGEYEQYF.

This clonotype appeared a few times. This rearrangement joins TRBV24-1 to TRBJ2-1, with 12 bases matching TRBD2. The germline V gene encodes CDR1 KGHDR and CDR2 SFDVKD. CDR3 length: 16 residues. J lost 4 bases, V lost 5 bases, and 5 bases had no gene match. CDR3 amino acids: CATSGYGTSGYNEQFF. The CDR3 nucleotides read TGTGCCACCAGTGGATACGGGACTAGCGGGTACAATGAGCAGTTCTTC.

This clonotype was detected many times. The chain uses TRBV10-3 and TRBJ2-7; maybe TRBD1 (5 bases). V lost 3 bases, J lost 5 bases, and 14 bases lay in between. The CDR3 loop spans 14 amino acids. The germline V gene has CDR1 ENHRY and CDR2 SYGVKD. Here the CDR3 reads CAISDVQGRDEQYF. In nucleotides, the CDR3 is TGTGCCATCAGTGACGTGCAGGGTAGAGACGAGCAGTACTTC.

This clonotype was seen more than once but under ten times. This chain joins TRBV28 and TRBJ2-1; 11 bases line up with TRBD2. The V and J ends lost 8 bases and 7 bases, in that order; junction bases with no gene match: 7. The CDR3 loop spans 14 amino acids. CDR1 is MDHEN and CDR2 is SYDVKM in the germline V gene. Here the CDR3 reads CASLPGLAENEQFF. CDR3 DNA sequence: TGTGCCAGCCTACCGGGACTAGCGGAAAATGAGCAGTTCTTC.

This clonotype was detected many times. CDR3 in DNA: TGTGCCAGCAGCTTAGCTATGTTCTATGGCTACACCTTC. Translation gives CASSLAMFYGYTF. The V and J genes are TRBV11-2 and TRBJ1-2; D unclear. The germline V gene has CDR1 SGHAT and CDR2 FQNNGV. This CDR3 comprises 13 residues. V dropped 1 base and J dropped 4 bases, with 7 bases sitting between them.